These T cell receptor beta chains were read from a single sample in a study of beta chain features in type 1 diabetes. TCRdb keeps only in-frame clones here, not all; method: immunoSEQ multiplex PCR. Of about 41,000 clones listed, 66% are singletons. The specimen was Tregs from blood. The receptors shown here come from a man aged 30 to 45 with type 1 diabetes. Some clones in this sample may be carry-over from other donors' samples. The CDR3 runs from the conserved cysteine through the conserved F or W. Some rows mark clone size as missing; the rest say once, few, many or name a class of expanded clone.

V	J	size	CDR3
TRBV20-1	TRBJ1-1	NA	CSARMEAGAFF
TRBV4-2	TRBJ2-3	NA	CASSQDPQGGPLDTQYF
TRBV2	TRBJ1-2	NA	CASSEAGQYGYTF
TRBV19	TRBJ2-1	few	CASSDQAGGRSEQFF
TRBV19	TRBJ2-2	NA	CASRLQEGTGELFF
TRBV5-1	TRBJ2-1	NA	CASSFGLAPFNEQFF
TRBV10-3	TRBJ2-3	few	CAISDDNTDTQYF
TRBV11-2	TRBJ2-2	NA	CASGQASTGELFF
TRBV4-2	TRBJ1-5	NA	CASKRTAGQGDNQPQHF
TRBV7-2	TRBJ2-5	NA	CASSWTSGGSQETQYF
TRBV9	TRBJ2-2	NA	CASSGPSGGYTGELLF
TRBV9	TRBJ2-3	NA	CASSATEGATQYF
TRBV7-9	TRBJ2-3	NA	CASSLSFRTDTQYF
TRBV6-6	TRBJ1-1	NA	CASRGQGAINTEAFF
TRBV2	TRBJ2-4	once	CASSGEGINIQYF
TRBV6-5	TRBJ1-1	NA	CASRGANTEAFF
TRBV7-2	TRBJ2-6	NA	CASSLQGAGANVLTF
TRBV29-1	TRBJ2-5	NA	CSHGALQETQYF
TRBV7-2	TRBJ2-5	NA	CASSLWVGLNKETQYF
TRBV5-4	TRBJ2-7	NA	CASRRDSYEQYF
TRBV10-2	TRBJ2-3	few	CASSGSGGTDTQYF
TRBV5-4	TRBJ2-1	NA	CASSFSGGGGNEQFF
TRBV5-1	TRBJ1-1	NA	CASSSAGSPEAFF
TRBV2	TRBJ2-3	NA	CASSGATGPDTQYF
TRBV7-9	TRBJ2-3	few	CASSAQGSYTDTQYF
TRBV6-5	TRBJ1-5	NA	CASSSPGQIPQPQHF
TRBV5-1	TRBJ2-1	NA	CASSVGQGRSVDEQFF
TRBV29-1	TRBJ1-2	few	CRTSDYGYTF
TRBV9	TRBJ2-5	NA	CASSASYFGQETQYF
TRBV7-2	TRBJ2-5	few	CASSDGGAMWETQYF
TRBV10-1	TRBJ2-1	NA	CASSATLGGSGGSSSYNEQFF
TRBV5-1	TRBJ2-2	NA	CASSYDSTNTGELFF
TRBV21-1	TRBJ1-1	NA	CASSKYERTGGKSHTEAFF
TRBV7-2	NA	NA	CASSPLGGGIYEQYF
TRBV2	TRBJ2-1	few	CASRSRGGYNEQFF
TRBV2	TRBJ2-5	NA	CASSRTSGGTQRETQYF
TRBV5-4	TRBJ1-2	NA	CASSATGEGYGYTF
TRBV29-1	TRBJ1-4	NA	CSVAGNEKLFF
TRBV5-1	TRBJ2-3	NA	CASSSMGLLGDTQYF
TRBV7-9	TRBJ1-2	NA	CASSPTAASYGYTF
TRBV18	TRBJ2-3	NA	CASSRPGADTQYF
TRBV27	TRBJ1-6	once	CASSRDRGLSPLHF
TRBV4-3	TRBJ1-4	NA	CASSRQAGGTNEKLFF
TRBV14	TRBJ1-2	NA	CASSQETGRAPYGYTF
TRBV16	TRBJ1-2	NA	CASSPDLRGYTF
TRBV15	TRBJ2-6	NA	CATSESGANVLTF
TRBV6-6	TRBJ2-7	NA	CASSRTYTYEQYF
TRBV4-1	TRBJ2-4	NA	CASSLRTGVKNIQYF
TRBV18	TRBJ1-6	few	CASSPTGNPPSPLHF
TRBV5-1	TRBJ2-4	few	CASSGGEKNIQYF
TRBV10-3	TRBJ2-3	NA	CATGPSGKSTDTQYF
TRBV5-4	TRBJ2-5	NA	CASSSRDFQETQYF
TRBV19	TRBJ2-1	few	CASSKRTSGSNEQFF
TRBV7-6	TRBJ1-6	NA	CASSSSGGWDSPLHF